This record concerns one TCR beta chain sequence. This specimen belongs to a study of blood T cell repertoires in COVID-19. This CDR3 spans 16 amino acids. V shed 3 bases, J shed 2 bases, and the junction held 7 bases outside the gene matches. Germline CDR1 is SGHRS and CDR2 is YFSETQ. Libraries were prepared by immunoSEQ multiplex PCR; TCRdb keeps only in-frame clonotypes and omits some of them. Of 100,000 to 150,000 clones listed, around 85% are singletons. The receptor was derived from a woman older than 75 with COVID-19, enrolled during active disease. This chain uses TRBV5-1 with TRBJ2-5; TRBD2 matches 10 bases. The sample comprised peripheral blood. CDR3 loop: CASSSGLAFGQETQYF. The CDR3 DNA reads as TGCGCCAGCAGCTCGGGACTAGCGTTTGGACAAGAGACCCAGTACTTC.